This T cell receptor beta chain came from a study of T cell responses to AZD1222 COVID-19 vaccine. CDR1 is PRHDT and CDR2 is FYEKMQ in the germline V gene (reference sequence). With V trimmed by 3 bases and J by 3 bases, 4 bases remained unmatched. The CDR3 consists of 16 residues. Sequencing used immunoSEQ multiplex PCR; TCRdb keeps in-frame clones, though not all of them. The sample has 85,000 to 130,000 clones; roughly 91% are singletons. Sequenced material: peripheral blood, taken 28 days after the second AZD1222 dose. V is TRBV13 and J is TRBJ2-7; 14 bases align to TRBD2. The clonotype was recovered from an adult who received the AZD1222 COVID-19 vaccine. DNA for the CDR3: TGTGCCAGCAGCTTGACTAGCGGGGGGGATTACTACGAGCAGTACTTC. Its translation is CASSLTSGGDYYEQYF.